This T cell receptor beta chain emerged from a study of neurological immune-mediated disorders. TCRdb independently ran MiXCR on the 5' RACE reads; one entry per CDR3 protein. Of more than 45,000 distinct CDR3 sequences in the sample, 3% to 4.5% were seen once. Trimming shortened V by 8 bases and J by 0 bases, and 9 bases separated the two germline ends. The CDR3 has 13 residues. Germline V gene lookup returns CDR1 KGHSH and CDR2 LQKENI. V usage is TRBV18 and J usage is TRBJ2-3; a possible D gene is TRBD2 (5 bases). This TCR derives from a man aged 25 to 40 with multiple sclerosis. Sequencing was performed on PBMCs. The CDR3 sequence is CASTEGSTDTQYF. For the CDR3, the DNA is TGTGCCAGCACCGAGGGAAGCACAGATACGCAGTATTTT.